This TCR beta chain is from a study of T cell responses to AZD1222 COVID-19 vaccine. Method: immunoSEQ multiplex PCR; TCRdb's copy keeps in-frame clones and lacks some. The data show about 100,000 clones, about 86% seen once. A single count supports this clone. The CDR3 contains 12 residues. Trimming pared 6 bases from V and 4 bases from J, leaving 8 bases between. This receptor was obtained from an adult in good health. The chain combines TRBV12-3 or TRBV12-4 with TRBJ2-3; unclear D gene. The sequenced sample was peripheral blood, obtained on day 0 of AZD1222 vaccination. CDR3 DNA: TGTGCCAGCAGCCCAATAGCAGATACGCAGTATTTT. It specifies CASSPIADTQYF.